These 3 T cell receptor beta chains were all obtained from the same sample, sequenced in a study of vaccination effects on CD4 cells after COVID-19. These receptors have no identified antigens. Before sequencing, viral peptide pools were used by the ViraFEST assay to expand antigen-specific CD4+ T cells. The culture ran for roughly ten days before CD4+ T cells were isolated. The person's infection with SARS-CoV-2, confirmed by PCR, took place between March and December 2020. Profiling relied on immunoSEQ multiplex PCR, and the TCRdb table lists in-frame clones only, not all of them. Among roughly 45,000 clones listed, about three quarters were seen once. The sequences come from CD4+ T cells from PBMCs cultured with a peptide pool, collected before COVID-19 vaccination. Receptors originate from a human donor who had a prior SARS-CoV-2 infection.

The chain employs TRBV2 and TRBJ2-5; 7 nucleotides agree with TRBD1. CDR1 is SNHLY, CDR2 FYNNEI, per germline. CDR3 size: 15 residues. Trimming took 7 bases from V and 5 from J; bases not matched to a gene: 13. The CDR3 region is CASKTKTGRWETQYF. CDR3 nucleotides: TGTGCCAGCAAAACAAAGACAGGGCGGTGGGAGACCCAGTACTTC.

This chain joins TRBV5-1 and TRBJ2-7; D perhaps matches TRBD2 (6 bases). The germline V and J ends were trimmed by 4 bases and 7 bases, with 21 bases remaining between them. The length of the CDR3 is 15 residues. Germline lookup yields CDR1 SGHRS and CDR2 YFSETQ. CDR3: CASSIGGAPGWEQYF. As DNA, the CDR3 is TGCGCCAGCAGCATTGGAGGGGCGCCCGGCTGGGAGCAGTACTTC.

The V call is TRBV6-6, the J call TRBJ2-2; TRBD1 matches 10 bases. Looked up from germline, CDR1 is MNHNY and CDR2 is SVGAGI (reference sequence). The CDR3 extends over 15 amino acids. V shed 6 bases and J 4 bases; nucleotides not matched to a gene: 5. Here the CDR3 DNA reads TGTGCCAGCAGACCCGGGACAGGGGTCACCGGGGAGCTGTTTTTT. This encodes CASRPGTGVTGELFF.